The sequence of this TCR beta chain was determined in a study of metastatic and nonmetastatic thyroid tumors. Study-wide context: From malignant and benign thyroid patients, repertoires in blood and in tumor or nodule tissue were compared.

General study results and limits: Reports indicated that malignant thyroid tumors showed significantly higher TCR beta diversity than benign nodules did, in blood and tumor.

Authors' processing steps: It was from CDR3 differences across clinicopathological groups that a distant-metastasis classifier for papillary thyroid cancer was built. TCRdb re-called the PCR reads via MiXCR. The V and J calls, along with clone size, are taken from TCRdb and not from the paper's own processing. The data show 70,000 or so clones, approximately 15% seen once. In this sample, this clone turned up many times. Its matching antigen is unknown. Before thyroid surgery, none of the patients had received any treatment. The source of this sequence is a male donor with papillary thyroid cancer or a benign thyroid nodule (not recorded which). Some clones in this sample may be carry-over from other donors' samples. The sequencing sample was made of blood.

As DNA, the CDR3 is TGTGCCAGCCATGCTGGGGGCGTAGGCACTGAAGCTTTCTTT. As protein: CASHAGGVGTEAFF. The genes are TRBV27 and TRBJ1-1; D is possibly TRBD1 (6 bases). Germline-derived CDR1 and CDR2 are MNHEY and SMNVEV (reference sequence). This CDR3 has 14 residues. The V gene lost 8 bases and the J gene lost 4 bases, with 17 bases spanning the gap.